These 18 T cell receptor beta chains originate from one sample sequenced in a study of cytomegalovirus exposure and HLA in healthy donors. Both 60 Vbeta primers and 13 Jbeta primers went into the PCR. The repertoire was sequenced with immunoSEQ multiplex PCR; TCRdb's copy has only in-frame clones and lacks some. The data contain roughly 200,000 clones, roughly 13% of them singletons. Sequenced input: PBMCs. Every receptor here comes from a man in his fifties or sixties in good health and CMV-seropositive.

In its sample, this clone was seen many times. The chain's CDR3 is CASSYSYSDSNQPQHF. The CDR3, as DNA: TGTGCCAGCAGTTATTCTTACAGTGATAGCAATCAGCCCCAGCATTTT. The chain carries TRBV6-5 and TRBJ1-5; the D is unclear. Trimming took off 3 bases at V and 0 bases at J, with 12 bases between the two ends. This CDR3 has 16 amino acids. Germline V gene data show CDR1 as MNHEY and CDR2 as SVGAGI.

This clone has just a few counts. The rearrangement uses TRBV25-1 and TRBJ2-3; perhaps TRBD1 as D (6 bases). The CDR3 runs to 15 residues. The germline V gene has CDR1 MGHDK and CDR2 SYGVNS. Deletions cut 2 bases from V and 3 bases from J, with 12 bases between. Here the CDR3 reads CASSEGGGRTDTQYF. The CDR3 nucleotides read TGTGCCAGCAGTGAAGGTGGGGGCCGAACAGATACGCAGTATTTT. Complete variable domain (other parts from reference TRBV25-1 and TRBJ2-3): EADIYQTPRYLVIGTGKKITLECSQTMGHDKMYWYQQDPGMELHLIHYSYGVNSTEKGDLSSESTVSRIRTEHFPLTLESARPSHTSQYLCASSEGGGRTDTQYFGPGTRLTVL.

V usage is TRBV19 and J usage is TRBJ2-2; no clear D. Germline V lookup: CDR1 LNHDA, CDR2 SQIVND (reference sequence). CDR3 size: 15 residues. V dropped 7 bases and J dropped 2 bases, with 14 bases sitting between them. CDR3 sequence: CASMERNRNTGELFF. The CDR3 nucleotides are TGTGCCAGTATGGAAAGGAACAGAAACACCGGGGAGCTGTTTTTT. Drawing the rest from reference TRBV19 and TRBJ2-2, the complete variable domain is DGGITQSPKYLFRKEGQNVTLSCEQNLNHDAMYWYRQDPGQGLRLIYYSQIVNDFQKGDIAEGYSVSREKKESFPLTVTSAQKNPTAFYLCASMERNRNTGELFFGEGSRLTVL.

CDR3 loop: CASSQDHRGDYGYTF. The CDR3 coding sequence is TGCGCCAGCAGCCAAGATCATCGGGGAGACTATGGCTACACCTTC. The rearrangement joins TRBV4-3 to TRBJ1-2; D remains unclear. The CDR3 totals 15 residues. V lost 0 bases and J lost 3, with 11 bases in between. CDR1 LGHNA and CDR2 YSLEER come from the germline V gene.

The chain uses TRBV5-8 and TRBJ2-3; D perhaps matches TRBD2 (6 bases). Trimming removed 3 bases from V and 0 bases from J, with 17 bases in between. Germline CDR1 and CDR2: SGHTS and YDEGEE. The length of the CDR3 is 17 residues. Here the CDR3 reads CASSSGVGDASTDTQYF. The CDR3 DNA sequence: TGTGCCAGCAGCTCGGGGGTGGGGGATGCGAGCACAGATACGCAGTATTTT.

There are a few counts of this clone. The genes are TRBV11-2 and TRBJ2-7; 9 positions agree with TRBD1. CDR1 is SGHAT and CDR2 is FQNNGV in the germline V gene. Trimming cost V 4 bases and J 7 bases; bases outside gene matches: 5. The CDR3 is made up of 13 amino acids. The chain's CDR3 is CASSWTGAGEQYV. DNA for the CDR3: TGTGCCAGCAGCTGGACAGGGGCGGGGGAGCAGTACGTC.

J is TRBJ1-2 and V is TRBV6-5; D possibly corresponds to TRBD1 (5 bases). The CDR3 consists of 13 residues. V was shortened by 6 bases and J by 2 bases, with 10 bases between the two germline ends. Per germline, CDR1 MNHEY and CDR2 SVGAGI. CDR3 loop: CASSNGGNYGYTF. CDR3 DNA: TGTGCCAGCAGCAACGGGGGGAACTATGGCTACACCTTC.

V usage is TRBV19 and J usage is TRBJ2-2; TRBD2 aligns across 13 bases. Losses at the gene ends were 5 bases for V and 6 bases for J; bases not matched to a gene: 3. The CDR3 loop spans 15 amino acids. CDR1 is LNHDA and CDR2 is SQIVND in the germline V gene (reference sequence). CDR3 DNA: TGTGCCAGTAGTTTCGGACTAGCGGGGGCCGGGGAGCTGTTTTTT. Translated: CASSFGLAGAGELFF. Combining the CDR3 with reference TRBV19 and TRBJ2-2 gives the whole variable domain DGGITQSPKYLFRKEGQNVTLSCEQNLNHDAMYWYRQDPGQGLRLIYYSQIVNDFQKGDIAEGYSVSREKKESFPLTVTSAQKNPTAFYLCASSFGLAGAGELFFGEGSRLTVL.

This sequence joins TRBV19 and TRBJ2-3; TRBD1 agrees at 7 bases. Per the germline V gene, CDR1 is LNHDA and CDR2 is SQIVND (reference sequence). The junction had 7 bases not matched to a gene; V was cut back by 5 bases and J by 8 bases. The CDR3 has 13 residues. The CDR3 nucleotides are TGTGCCAGTAGTCCCAGGGGGTTGCGTACGCAGTATTTT. It translates to CASSPRGLRTQYF.

The chain is built from TRBV5-1 and TRBJ1-1; D remains unclear. CDR1 and CDR2 from the germline V gene are SGHRS and YFSETQ. The germline V and J ends were trimmed by 0 bases and 0 bases, with 9 bases remaining between them. The CDR3 runs 15 residues. CDR3 DNA: TGCGCCAGCAGCTTGGAAGCAGGCGTGAACACTGAAGCTTTCTTT. It specifies CASSLEAGVNTEAFF.

The table lists this clone with a few counts. This chain joins TRBV7-2 and TRBJ1-1; 10 bases fit TRBD1. The J segment lost 0 bases and the V segment lost 5 bases, leaving 9 bases of the junction unmatched. The CDR3 loop spans 17 amino acids. Per the germline V gene, CDR1 is SGHTA and CDR2 is FQGNSA. CDR3 in amino acids: CASSPRQGAVLNTEAFF. CDR3 coding DNA: TGTGCCAGCAGCCCCCGACAGGGGGCCGTCTTGAACACTGAAGCTTTCTTT.

The gene calls are TRBV4-3 and TRBJ1-1, with D possibly being TRBD1 (6 bases). Trimming removed 2 bases at V and 1 base at J, with 11 bases between. Germline CDR1 and CDR2: LGHNA and YSLEER. This CDR3 has 15 amino acids. The CDR3 DNA reads as TGCGCCAGCAGCCAAACTCCGACAGGGAACACTGAAGCTTTCTTT. This codes for CASSQTPTGNTEAFF.

This clone was seen a few times. Other DNA sequences from this sample encode an identical CDR3 as well. The rearrangement joins TRBV7-2 to TRBJ1-1, with D possibly TRBD1 on 5 matching bases. Germline V lookup: CDR1 SGHTA, CDR2 FQGNSA. The CDR3 is 14 amino acids. V was pared by 3 bases and J by 0 bases, with 8 bases between. CDR3 nucleotides: TGTGCCAGCAGCTTGCGGGGGATGAACACTGAAGCTTTCTTT. Encoded protein: CASSLRGMNTEAFF. The full variable domain, completed using reference TRBV7-2 and TRBJ1-1, is GAGVSQSPSNKVTEKGKDVELRCDPISGHTALYWYRQSLGQGLEFLIYFQGNSAPDKSGLPSDRFSAERTGGSVSTLTIQRTQQEDSAVYLCASSLRGMNTEAFFGQGTRLTVV.

This clone was seen more than once but under ten times. The chain combines TRBV28 with TRBJ1-5; the D is unclear. Trimming took off 9 bases at V and 6 bases at J, with 9 bases between the two ends. CDR1 is MDHEN and CDR2 is SYDVKM in the germline V gene. CDR3 size: 11 residues. CDR3 in DNA: TGTGCCAGTTGTACGCGTCAGCCCCAGCATTTT. It codes for CASCTRQPQHF.

CDR3 protein: CASRDNSGANVLTF. CDR3 coding DNA: TGTGCCAGCAGAGACAACTCTGGGGCCAACGTCCTGACTTTC. The chain carries TRBV2 and TRBJ2-6, with no clear D. Germline V gene sequence: CDR1 SNHLY, CDR2 FYNNEI. V lost 6 bases, J lost 0 bases, and 6 bases lay in between. The CDR3 spans 14 residues.

This CDR3 is CASSAQRAETQYF. Written as DNA, the CDR3 is TGTGCCAGCAGTGCGCAACGAGCAGAGACCCAGTACTTC. J is TRBJ2-5 and V is TRBV2; D gene ambiguous. The CDR3 loop spans 13 amino acids. Between the trimmed V and J ends, which lost 4 bases and 4 bases, there was a span of 10 bases. Germline lookup yields CDR1 SNHLY and CDR2 FYNNEI.

This clone showed up just a few times. The chain combines TRBV9 with TRBJ2-1; D possibly corresponds to TRBD2 (5 bases). From germline, CDR1 is SGDLS and CDR2 YYNGEE. V shed 0 bases and J shed 9 bases, with 7 bases lying between them. The CDR3 length is 12 residues. The CDR3 loop is CASSVVGIEQFF. The DNA for the CDR3 is TGTGCCAGCAGCGTAGTCGGGATTGAGCAGTTCTTC.

This chain links TRBV28 with TRBJ1-2; weak D call: TRBD1 (5 bases). V was pared by 2 bases and J by 8 bases, with 12 bases between. CDR1 and CDR2 from the germline V gene are MDHEN and SYDVKM. The length of the CDR3 is 13 residues. The CDR3 loop reads CASSLQQDGGYTF. The CDR3 bases are TGTGCCAGCAGTTTACAACAGGACGGGGGCTACACCTTC.